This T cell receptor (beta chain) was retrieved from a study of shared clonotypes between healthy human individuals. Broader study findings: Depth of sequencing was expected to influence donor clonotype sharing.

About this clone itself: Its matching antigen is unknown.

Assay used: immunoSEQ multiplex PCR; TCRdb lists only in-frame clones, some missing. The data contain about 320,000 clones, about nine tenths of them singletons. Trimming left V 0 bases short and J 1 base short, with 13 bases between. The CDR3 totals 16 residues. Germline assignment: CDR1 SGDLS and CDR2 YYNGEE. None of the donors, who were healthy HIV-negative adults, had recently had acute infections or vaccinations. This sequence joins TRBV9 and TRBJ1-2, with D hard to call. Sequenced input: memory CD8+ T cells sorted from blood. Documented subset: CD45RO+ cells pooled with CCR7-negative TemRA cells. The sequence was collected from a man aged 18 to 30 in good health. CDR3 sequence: CASSVEGLPINYGYTF. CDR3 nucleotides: TGTGCCAGCAGCGTAGAGGGCCTCCCTATTAACTATGGCTACACCTTC.